The TCR beta chain under discussion was sequenced for a study of CD8 T cells in ankylosing spondylitis. TCRdb itself ran the 5' RACE reads through MiXCR, one entry per CDR3 protein. The sample gives some 200,000 distinct CDR3 sequences, 9.5% to 15% of which show up once; more than 15% is in the top ten. Sample: blood, either unsorted or a sorted T cell fraction (not recorded which). The sequence was collected from a male donor with ankylosing spondylitis or in good health (not recorded which).

The CDR3 DNA reads TGTGCCAGCAGCTTAGTCCCAGGGGGCGCGGCGAACACTGAAGCTTTCTTT. Encoded protein: CASSLVPGGAANTEAFF. The rearrangement links TRBV11-1 to TRBJ1-1; 8 positions agree with TRBD1. CDR1 is SGHAT and CDR2 is FQDESV in the germline V gene (reference sequence). There are 17 residues in the CDR3. V was clipped by 1 base and J by 1 base; unmatched bases: 8.